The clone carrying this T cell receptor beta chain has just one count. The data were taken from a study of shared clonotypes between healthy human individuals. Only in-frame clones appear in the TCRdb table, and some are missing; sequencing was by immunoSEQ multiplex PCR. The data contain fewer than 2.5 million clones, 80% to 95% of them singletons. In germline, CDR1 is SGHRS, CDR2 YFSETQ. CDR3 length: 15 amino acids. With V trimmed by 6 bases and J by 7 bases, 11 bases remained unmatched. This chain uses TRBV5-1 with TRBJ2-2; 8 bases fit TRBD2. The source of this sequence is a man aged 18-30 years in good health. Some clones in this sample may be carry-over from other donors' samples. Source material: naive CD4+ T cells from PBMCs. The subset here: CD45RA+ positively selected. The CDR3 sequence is CASTLPGGVGGELFF. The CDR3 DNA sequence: TGCGCCAGCACCCTCCCCGGGGGGGTTGGCGGGGAGCTGTTTTTT.